A selection of T cell receptor beta chains follows, all from one sample in a study of neoadjuvant anti-PD-1 for oral cavity cancer. Profiling relied on immunoSEQ multiplex PCR, and the TCRdb table lists in-frame clones only, not all of them. There are approximately 14,000 clones in the sample; about two thirds occur only once, and roughly 2% lies in the top ten. Specimen: PBMCs, collected before nivolumab (anti-PD-1) treatment. These TCRs come from a person between 35 and 79 years old with oral cavity squamous cell carcinoma. CDR3s include the opening cysteine and the closing phenylalanine or tryptophan. A D gene is named only where the DNA matches it firmly. Size is omitted from some rows. Given values are once, few, many or a class for expanded clones.

D	size	J	length	V	CDR3	DNA
-	-	TRBJ2-3	14	TRBV11-2	CASSLESGRGTQYF	TGTGCCAGCAGCTTAGAAAGCGGTCGGGGTACGCAGTATTTT
-	few	TRBJ1-5	13	TRBV2	CASSRQNNQPQHF	TGTGCCAGCAGCCGACAGAACAATCAGCCCCAGCATTTT
TRBD1	-	TRBJ2-4	16	TRBV25-1	CASSEGQGLAKNIQYF	TGTGCCAGCAGTGAGGGACAGGGGCTAGCCAAAAACATTCAGTACTTC
-	-	TRBJ1-1	16	TRBV9	CASSVGTSWMNTEAFF	TGTGCCAGCAGCGTAGGGACATCCTGGATGAACACTGAAGCTTTCTTT
-	few	TRBJ1-2	15	TRBV15	CATSRDRPATRGYTF	TGTGCCACCAGCAGAGATCGACCCGCTACCCGTGGCTACACCTTC
-	-	TRBJ1-2	15	TRBV4-1	CASSQEYGANYGYTF	TGCGCCAGCAGCCAAGAATACGGTGCTAACTATGGCTACACCTTC
-	-	TRBJ1-1	14	TRBV6-5	CASSYSRSRAEAFF	TGTGCCAGCAGTTATTCCCGATCGAGGGCTGAAGCTTTCTTT
TRBD2	-	TRBJ2-7	15	TRBV2	CASRGLAGGNYEQYF	TGTGCCAGCAGAGGACTAGCGGGAGGTAACTACGAGCAGTACTTC
-	-	TRBJ2-7	13	TRBV5-6	CASSQGPTYEQYF	TGTGCCAGCAGCCAAGGACCAACCTACGAGCAGTACTTC
-	-	TRBJ1-4	15	TRBV6-1	CASSEARQLNEKLFF	TGTGCCAGCAGTGAAGCTCGGCAGCTTAATGAAAAACTGTTTTTT
-	-	TRBJ1-1	11	TRBV5-1	CASMFDTEAFF	TGCGCCAGCATGTTCGACACTGAAGCTTTCTTT
-	-	TRBJ2-5	14	TRBV4-1	CASSLEDSGETQYF	TGCGCCAGCAGCCTCGAGGACTCGGGAGAGACCCAGTACTTC
TRBD2	once	TRBJ2-1	16	TRBV7-2	CASSLAAAGPLNEQFF	TGTGCCAGCAGCTTAGCGGCAGCGGGGCCTCTCAATGAGCAGTTCTTC
-	-	TRBJ2-1	12	TRBV5-4	CASSFEVYEQFF	TGTGCCAGCAGCTTCGAGGTTTATGAGCAGTTCTTC
TRBD2	-	TRBJ2-7	16	TRBV5-6	CASSLAPSGGSYEQYF	TGTGCCAGCAGCTTGGCCCCCAGCGGGGGCTCCTACGAGCAGTACTTC
TRBD1	once	TRBJ2-1	14	TRBV11-3	CASSSRDSYNEQFF	TGTGCCAGCAGCTCTCGGGACAGTTACAATGAGCAGTTCTTC
-	-	TRBJ1-1	13	TRBV7-3	CASSLQTNTEAFF	TGTGCCAGCAGCTTACAGACGAACACTGAAGCTTTCTTT
-	-	TRBJ2-2	15	TRBV9	CASSVGGLGAGELFF	TGTGCCAGCAGCGTGGGCGGGTTAGGGGCCGGGGAGCTGTTTTTT
TRBD2	-	TRBJ2-1	15	TRBV19	CASSIPSGSFNEQFF	TGTGCCAGTAGTATACCTAGCGGGAGCTTCAATGAGCAGTTCTTC
-	-	TRBJ1-4	14	TRBV5-1	CASSLTSGSEKLFF	TGCGCCAGCAGCTTGACGTCAGGGAGTGAAAAACTGTTTTTT
-	-	TRBJ1-1	14	TRBV19	CASGFGGKGTEAFF	TGTGCCAGTGGCTTTGGGGGGAAGGGAACTGAAGCTTTCTTT
TRBD2	-	TRBJ2-3	16	TRBV9	CASSPFIAGLTDTQYF	TGTGCCAGCAGCCCTTTTATAGCGGGGCTCACAGATACGCAGTATTTT
-	-	TRBJ1-5	16	TRBV19	CASSNPHRVGDQPQHF	TGTGCCAGTAGCAATCCGCACAGGGTTGGAGATCAGCCCCAGCATTTT
-	-	TRBJ1-1	16	TRBV10-1	CASSESGPPEGTEAFF	TGCGCCAGCAGTGAGTCGGGACCCCCGGAGGGCACTGAAGCTTTCTTT
-	-	TRBJ2-2	15	TRBV19	CASRSPGTPTGELFF	TGTGCCAGTAGGTCCCCCGGGACGCCTACCGGGGAGCTGTTTTTT
-	-	TRBJ1-5	16	TRBV6-5	CASSSRRPASNQPQHF	TGTGCCAGCAGTTCCCGACGGCCGGCTAGCAATCAGCCCCAGCATTTT
-	few	TRBJ1-6	13	TRBV7-6	CASSLSPRSPLHF	TGTGCCAGCAGCTTATCGCCCCGATCACCCCTCCACTTT
-	-	TRBJ2-3	15	TRBV11-3	CASSSQGSGTDTQYF	TGTGCCAGCAGCTCCCAGGGGTCGGGGACAGATACGCAGTATTTT
-	-	TRBJ1-1	15	TRBV5-1	CASSLAGKGTTEAFF	TGCGCCAGCAGCTTGGCGGGTAAGGGGACCACTGAAGCTTTCTTT
-	-	TRBJ1-1	13	TRBV29-1	CSVVWQLNAEAFF	TGCAGCGTTGTATGGCAGCTCAATGCTGAAGCTTTCTTT
TRBD2	-	TRBJ2-3	14	TRBV14	CASSRTSGRFTQYF	TGTGCCAGCAGTCGGACTAGCGGGAGGTTTACGCAGTATTTT